This entry describes one TCR beta chain. The data are from a study of T cells in Graves' hyperthyroidism and ophthalmopathy. What was amplified from RNA transcripts were TCR beta CDR3 regions. The HTBI primer set served for first-round RT-PCR of the TCR CDR3. TCRdb passed the multiplex PCR reads through MiXCR, listing each CDR3 protein once. This table has a few hundred thousand distinct CDR3 sequences, 14% appearing once. The CDR3 covers 17 residues. Germline CDR1 SGHRS, CDR2 YFSETQ. With 0 bases clipped from V and 7 bases from J, the junction kept 13 bases outside the gene matches. The gene calls are TRBV5-1 and TRBJ2-7, with 10 bases fitting TRBD2. The TCR was taken from a woman aged 25 to 45 with Graves' hyperthyroidism that later progressed to Graves' ophthalmopathy. Sequences were obtained from blood. CDR3 protein: CASSLGLAGGQLWEQYF. DNA for the CDR3: TGCGCCAGCAGCTTGGGGTTAGCGGGAGGCCAGTTGTGGGAGCAGTACTTC.